This TCR beta chain is drawn from a study of blood T cell repertoires in COVID-19. This CDR3 contains 12 residues. Germline V gives CDR1 GTSNPN, CDR2 SVGIG (reference sequence). V lost 0 bases, J lost 4 bases, and 7 bases lay in between. Clones were read by immunoSEQ multiplex PCR, and TCRdb kept only the in-frame ones, dropping some. The sample gives fewer than 200,000 clones, about four fifths of which show up once; roughly 12% is in the top ten. The receptor comes from a man aged 45-60 years who had recovered from COVID-19. The chain uses TRBV30 and TRBJ2-7; D gene uncertain. The specimen sequenced was PBMCs or T cells enriched from blood (not recorded which). The DNA of the CDR3 is TGTGCCTGGAGTGTACCGGGTTACGAGCAGTACTTC. Protein product: CAWSVPGYEQYF.